The clone carrying this T cell receptor beta chain was seen more than once but under ten times. Its target is not known. Per germline, CDR1 MNHEY and CDR2 SMNVEV (reference sequence). The CDR3 length is 20 residues. J gave up 0 bases and V 3 bases, and 14 bases lay outside the gene matches. These data are taken from a study of regulatory T cells in long-lasting Graves disease. General observations from the study: For persistent Graves' patients, TCR diversity was lower than for newly diagnosed ones.

TCR beta libraries were built with iRepertoire HTBI primers and Arm-PCR of CDR3 regions. One entry per CDR3 protein, called by TCRdb with MiXCR from the multiplex PCR reads. The sample shows 500,000 to 700,000 distinct CDR3 sequences, about 16% of them seen only once. Specified time point: newly diagnosed GD, antithyroid drugs for less than 3 months. TCR sequences were obtained from RNA taken from PBMCs. The same sample was also studied in work on T cells in Graves' hyperthyroidism and ophthalmopathy. This second study notes: It was considered stable Graves' hyperthyroidism when ophthalmopathy did not progress within 18 months. With a duration under 2 months, the hyperthyroidism was newly diagnosed in patients aged 18 to 65. Primed by the HTBI set, a first-round RT-PCR was run on the TCR CDR3.

The sequencing used peripheral blood mononuclear cells (PBMCs), collected at new diagnosis, from a patient treated with antithyroid drugs. The TCR was taken from a woman aged 25 to 45 with Graves disease. The gene calls are TRBV27 and TRBJ2-7, with TRBD2 identical over 13 bases. The CDR3 region is CASSLLPGLAGHKSSYEQYF. DNA of the CDR3: TGTGCCAGCAGTTTGTTACCGGGACTAGCGGGACATAAGAGCTCCTACGAGCAGTACTTC.